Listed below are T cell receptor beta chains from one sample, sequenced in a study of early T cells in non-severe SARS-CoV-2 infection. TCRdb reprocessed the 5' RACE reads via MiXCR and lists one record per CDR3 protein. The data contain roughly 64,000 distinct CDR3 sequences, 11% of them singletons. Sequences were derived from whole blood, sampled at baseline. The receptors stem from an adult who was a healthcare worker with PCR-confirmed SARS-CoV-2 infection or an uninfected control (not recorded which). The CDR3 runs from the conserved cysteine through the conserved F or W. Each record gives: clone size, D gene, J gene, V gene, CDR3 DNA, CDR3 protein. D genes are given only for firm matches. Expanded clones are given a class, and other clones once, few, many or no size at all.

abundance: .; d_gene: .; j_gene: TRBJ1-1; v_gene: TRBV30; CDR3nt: TGTGTCTGGGAGGGGAGTGTGAGCACTGAAGCTTTCTTT; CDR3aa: CVWEGSVSTEAFF
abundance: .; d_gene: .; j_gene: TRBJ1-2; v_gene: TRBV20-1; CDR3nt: TGCAGTGCTAGAGATGGGAGCGGATCCGGCTACACCTTC; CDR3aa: CSARDGSGSGYTF
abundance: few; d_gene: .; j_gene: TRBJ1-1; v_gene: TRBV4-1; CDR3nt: TGCGCCAGCAGCCAATCATACACTGAAGCTTTCTTT; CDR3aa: CASSQSYTEAFF
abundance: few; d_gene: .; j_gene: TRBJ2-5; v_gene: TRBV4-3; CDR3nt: TGCGCCAGCAGCCAAAACGGGGGTCTGAGCCAAGAGACCCAGTACTTC; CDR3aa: CASSQNGGLSQETQYF
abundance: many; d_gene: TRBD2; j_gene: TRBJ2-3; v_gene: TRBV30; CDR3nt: TGTGCCTGGACTCTAGCGGGGGGAGGAAGCACAGATACGCAGTATTTT; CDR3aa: CAWTLAGGGSTDTQYF
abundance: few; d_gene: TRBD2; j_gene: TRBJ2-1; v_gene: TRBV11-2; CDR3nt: TGTGCCAGCAGCCTGGGGACTAGCAGTAGTGAGCAGTTCTTC; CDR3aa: CASSLGTSSSEQFF
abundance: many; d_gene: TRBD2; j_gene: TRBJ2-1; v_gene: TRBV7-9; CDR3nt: TGTGCCAGCAGCCCTACTAGCGGGGGCCACGTCGATGAGCAGTTCTTC; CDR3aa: CASSPTSGGHVDEQFF
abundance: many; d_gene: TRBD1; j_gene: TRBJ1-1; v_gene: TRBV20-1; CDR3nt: TGCAGTGCTAGGGCTTCCGGGACAGGGGGCACTGAAGCTTTCTTT; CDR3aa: CSARASGTGGTEAFF
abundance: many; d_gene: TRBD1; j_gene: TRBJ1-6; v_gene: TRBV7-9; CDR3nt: TGTGCCAGCAGCCCCCGGACAGGGGCTTCACCCCTCCACTTT; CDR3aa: CASSPRTGASPLHF
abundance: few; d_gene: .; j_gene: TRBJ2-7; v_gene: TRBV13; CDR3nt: TGTGCCAGCACTAGGGGGCAGGGGGGATACGAGCAGTACTTC; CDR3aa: CASTRGQGGYEQYF
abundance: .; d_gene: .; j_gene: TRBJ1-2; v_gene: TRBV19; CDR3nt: TGTGCCAGTAGTACCGATTACAGGGATGCCTATGGCTACACCTTC; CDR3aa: CASSTDYRDAYGYTF
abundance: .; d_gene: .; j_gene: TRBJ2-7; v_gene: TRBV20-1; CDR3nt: TGCAGTGCTAGAGTCCCTTCGGGTAGGCGGGGAGGAGAGCAGTACTTC; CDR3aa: CSARVPSGRRGGEQYF
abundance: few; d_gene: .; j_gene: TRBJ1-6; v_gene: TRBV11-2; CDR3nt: TGTGCCAGCAGCTTAGTACGCTCCTATAATTCACCCCTCCACTTT; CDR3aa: CASSLVRSYNSPLHF
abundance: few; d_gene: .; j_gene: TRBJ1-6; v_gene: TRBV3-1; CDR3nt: TGTGCCAGCAGCCAAGATGCCAGGGTAGATTCACCCCTCCACTTT; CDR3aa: CASSQDARVDSPLHF
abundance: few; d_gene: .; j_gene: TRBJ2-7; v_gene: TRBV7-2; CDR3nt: TGTGCCAGCAGCTTAGCTCTAACCTACGAGCAGTACTTC; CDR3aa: CASSLALTYEQYF
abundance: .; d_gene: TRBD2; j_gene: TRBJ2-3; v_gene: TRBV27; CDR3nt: TGTGCCAGCAGTTTTTCCCCCCTAGCGGGGCCCGGTACGCAGTATTTT; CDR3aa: CASSFSPLAGPGTQYF
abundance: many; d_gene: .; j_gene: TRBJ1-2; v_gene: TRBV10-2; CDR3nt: TGCGCCAGCAGTATCGCAGGGGGCTACACCTTC; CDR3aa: CASSIAGGYTF
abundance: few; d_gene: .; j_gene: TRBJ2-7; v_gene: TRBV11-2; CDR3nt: TGTGCCAGCAGCCCGGGACTCCAGGGGGCCTACGAGCAGTACTTC; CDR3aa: CASSPGLQGAYEQYF
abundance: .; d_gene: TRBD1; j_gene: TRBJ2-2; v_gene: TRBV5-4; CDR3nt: TGTGCCAGCAGTAACCAGGGGGACACCGGGGAGCTGTTTTTT; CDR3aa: CASSNQGDTGELFF
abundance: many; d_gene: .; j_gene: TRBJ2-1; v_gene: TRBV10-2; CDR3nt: TGCGCCAGCTTTGCGGGTCTGAGCTCCTACAATGAGCAGTTCTTC; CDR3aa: CASFAGLSSYNEQFF
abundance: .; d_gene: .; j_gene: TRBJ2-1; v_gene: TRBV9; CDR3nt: TGTGCCAGCAGCCCTCAGCGGTCCTACAATGAGCAGTTCTTC; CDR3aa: CASSPQRSYNEQFF
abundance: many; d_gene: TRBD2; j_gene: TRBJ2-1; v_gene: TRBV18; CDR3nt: TGTGCCAGCTCACCCTCGTCCGATAGCGGGTACCAGTTCTTC; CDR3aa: CASSPSSDSGYQFF
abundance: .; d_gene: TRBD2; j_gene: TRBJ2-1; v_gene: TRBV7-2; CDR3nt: TGTGCCAGCAGCTTAGGGATGCGGGGGAAGGAGCAGTTCTTC; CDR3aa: CASSLGMRGKEQFF